Listed below are T cell receptor beta chains from one sample, sequenced in a study of CD8 T cells in Susac syndrome. Each CDR3 protein is one row after TCRdb ran MiXCR on the immunoSEQ multiplex PCR reads. The table has about 300,000 distinct CDR3 sequences, 75% to 85% seen once; the top ten hold around 0.22%. The sequencing sample was made of CD8+ T cells from PBMCs. These receptors were taken from a human donor with multiple sclerosis. CDR3s leave out the opening cysteine and the closing phenylalanine or tryptophan. A row's size may be missing; if present it is once, few, many or a size class.

J: TRBJ2-7; size: NA; V: TRBV20-1; CDR3: GEAFPSERGRVVYEQY
J: TRBJ1-4; size: once; V: TRBV5-4; CDR3: ASSQDRGYNEKLF
J: TRBJ1-1; size: NA; V: TRBV27; CDR3: ASVGPRWSEAF
J: TRBJ2-3; size: NA; V: TRBV27; CDR3: ASTFTGFTDTQY
J: TRBJ1-1; size: NA; V: TRBV4-3; CDR3: ASSQDGDSGKNTEAF
J: TRBJ1-3; size: NA; V: TRBV5-6; CDR3: ASSYVSENPGNTIY
J: TRBJ2-1; size: NA; V: TRBV16; CDR3: ASSQSGVTTTSYNEQF
J: TRBJ2-7; size: NA; V: TRBV27; CDR3: ASSRYSGPLERGAYEQY
J: TRBJ2-2; size: NA; V: TRBV29-1; CDR3: SVEAGNTGELF
J: TRBJ2-7; size: NA; V: TRBV11-2; CDR3: ASSSAGIYYEQY
J: TRBJ2-5; size: few; V: TRBV6-5; CDR3: ASSYSEDRQETQY
J: TRBJ1-2; size: few; V: TRBV6-2/TRBV6-3; CDR3: ASSYEAYYGYT
J: TRBJ1-4; size: NA; V: TRBV25-1; CDR3: ASSSRVENEKLF
J: TRBJ2-7; size: NA; V: TRBV7-2; CDR3: ASSLEGPRQGPYEQY
J: TRBJ1-5; size: NA; V: TRBV24-1; CDR3: AGGQAGNQPQH
J: TRBJ2-7; size: NA; V: TRBV4-2; CDR3: ASSHLTSGASYEQY
J: TRBJ2-1; size: NA; V: TRBV12-5; CDR3: ASGLVMPSSYNEQF
J: TRBJ2-7; size: NA; V: TRBV13; CDR3: ASSLNPRVEQY
J: TRBJ2-2; size: NA; V: TRBV28; CDR3: ASRATSGSTGELF
J: TRBJ2-2; size: NA; V: TRBV30; CDR3: AITGETSGNTGELF
J: TRBJ2-1; size: NA; V: TRBV12-3/TRBV12-4; CDR3: ASTRLAGDLDEQF
J: TRBJ2-1; size: once; V: TRBV5-1; CDR3: ASSLGQGAFNEQF
J: TRBJ2-4; size: NA; V: TRBV10-2; CDR3: ASSGFEAGTRAKNIQY
J: TRBJ2-2; size: NA; V: TRBV3-1; CDR3: ASSQEFGWDGDTGELF
J: TRBJ2-1; size: NA; V: TRBV6-2/TRBV6-3; CDR3: AGSYLGTSGRADYNEQF
J: TRBJ2-5; size: NA; V: TRBV12-3/TRBV12-4; CDR3: TSRPGQGEETQY
J: TRBJ1-4; size: NA; V: TRBV6-1; CDR3: ASSGTQGAATNEKLF
J: TRBJ1-5; size: NA; V: TRBV28; CDR3: ASSPGLLGTGSNQPQH